This TCR beta chain appears in the sequencing data of a study of regulatory and conventional T cells in RAG deficiency. Regarding the study as a whole: These Omenn syndrome Treg sorts may hold peripherally activated cells instead.

Blood CD4+ CD25-low CD127-high conventional T cells supplied the genomic DNA template. Here immunoSEQ multiplex PCR was the method, and the copy in TCRdb shows in-frame clones only, minus some. The table shows about 30,000 clones, with approximately 96% occurring only once. Trimming cost V 0 bases and J 2 bases; bases outside gene matches: 12. Germline-derived CDR1 and CDR2 are LGHNT and FRNRAP. The CDR3 is 18 residues long. Comment on this clone: Its target is unknown.

This sample was shared with a second study, whose subject was regulatory T cells. That paper adds: Amplification used 52 TRBV primers and 13 TRBJ primers.

The sequencing input was CD25- CD4+ T cells sorted from blood. The chain uses TRBV12-5 and TRBJ1-1; 7 bases are a match to TRBD1. This clonotype was sampled from a human donor in good health. Here the CDR3 DNA reads TGTGCTAGTGGTTTGGTATCCTACAGGGGCCTCGGAAACACTGAAGCTTTCTTT. Translating gives CASGLVSYRGLGNTEAFF. The full variable domain, its missing parts supplied by reference TRBV12-5 and TRBJ1-1, is DARVTQTPRHKVTEMGQEVTMRCQPILGHNTVFWYRQTMMQGLELLAYFRNRAPLDDSGMPKDRFSAEMPDATLATLKIQPSEPRDSAVYFCASGLVSYRGLGNTEAFFGQGTRLTVV.